This T cell receptor (beta chain) originates from a study of neurological immune-mediated disorders. TCRdb reanalysed the 5' RACE reads using MiXCR and keeps one entry per CDR3 protein. Altogether fewer than 85,000 distinct CDR3 sequences are present, over 15% being singletons, with the ten largest covering just over 15%. This clonotype showed up many times. Trimming removed 1 base from V and 1 base from J, with 13 bases in between. This CDR3 is built from 16 residues. The material sequenced was PBMCs. V gene TRBV12-3 or TRBV12-4 combines with J gene TRBJ2-5; the D is unclear. The TCR sequence derives from a middle-aged woman in good health. For the CDR3, the DNA is TGTGCCAGCAGTTTAGATGAACCGTCCCTCCAAGAGACCCAGTACTTC. It yields the protein CASSLDEPSLQETQYF.